The source of this T cell receptor beta chain is a study of T cell repertoires in cytomegalovirus infection. Looking at the study overall: Used in the study were CMV epitopes, some recently identified and HLA-C-restricted, others well-studied and HLA-B-restricted. Public TCR beta signature analysis indicated the presence of both CMV infection and matching HLA type.

Study findings and constraints: The cumulative frequency of public TCR beta families distinguished individuals who carried CMV together with the relevant HLA.

This clonotype has a count of ten or more. No antigen is known for it. TCRdb reanalysed the reads using MiXCR and keeps one entry per CDR3 protein. This table has some 320,000 distinct CDR3 sequences, around 29% appearing once. Germline CDR1 is MDHEN and CDR2 is SYDVKM. CDR3 size: 13 residues. V lost 5 bases, J lost 4 bases, and 11 bases lay in between. Material: cultured PBMCs, obtained from culture after CMV antigen stimulation. The receptor comes from a human donor in good health (CMV status not recorded). Some clones in this sample may be carry-over from other donors' samples. The V gene is TRBV28, the J gene TRBJ1-1; D gene unclear. The DNA for the CDR3 is TGTGCCAGCAGTCCGCGGGAGGGCACTGAAGCTTTCTTT. This codes for CASSPREGTEAFF. The entire variable domain, with the rest obtained from reference TRBV28 and TRBJ1-1, is as follows: DVKVTQSSRYLVKRTGEKVFLECVQDMDHENMFWYRQDPGLGLRLIYFSYDVKMKEKGDIPEGYSVSREKKERFSLILESASTNQTSMYLCASSPREGTEAFFGQGTRLTVV.